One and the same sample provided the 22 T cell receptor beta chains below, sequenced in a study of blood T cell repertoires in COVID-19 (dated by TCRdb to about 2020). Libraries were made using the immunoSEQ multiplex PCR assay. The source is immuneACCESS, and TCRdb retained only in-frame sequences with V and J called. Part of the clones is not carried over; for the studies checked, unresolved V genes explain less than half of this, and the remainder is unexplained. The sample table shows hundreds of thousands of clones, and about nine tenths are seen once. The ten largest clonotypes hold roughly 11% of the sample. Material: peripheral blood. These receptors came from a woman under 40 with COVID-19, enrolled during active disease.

The CDR3 loop reads CSASRQQQETQYF. The CDR3 DNA reads TGCAGTGCTAGTCGACAGCAACAAGAGACCCAGTACTTC. The V call is TRBV20-1, the J call TRBJ2-5; D perhaps matches TRBD1 (5 bases). This CDR3 region has 13 residues. V lost 3 bases, J lost 2 bases, and 10 bases lay in between. Germline V CDR1 and CDR2: DFQATT, SNEGSKA (reference sequence).

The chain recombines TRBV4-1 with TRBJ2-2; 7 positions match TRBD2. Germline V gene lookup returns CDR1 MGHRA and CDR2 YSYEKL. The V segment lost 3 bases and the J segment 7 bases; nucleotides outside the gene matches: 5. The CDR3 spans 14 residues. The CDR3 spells CASSHSASGGELFF. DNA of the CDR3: TGCGCCAGCAGCCATTCGGCTAGCGGCGGGGAGCTGTTTTTT.

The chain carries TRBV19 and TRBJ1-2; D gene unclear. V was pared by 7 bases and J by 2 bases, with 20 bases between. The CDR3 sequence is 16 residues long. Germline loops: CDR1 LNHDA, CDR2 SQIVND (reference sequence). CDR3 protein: CASMVSLAAANYGYTF. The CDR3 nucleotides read TGTGCCAGTATGGTGAGTCTCGCGGCAGCAAACTATGGCTACACCTTC. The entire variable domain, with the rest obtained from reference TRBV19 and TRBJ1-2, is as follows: DGGITQSPKYLFRKEGQNVTLSCEQNLNHDAMYWYRQDPGQGLRLIYYSQIVNDFQKGDIAEGYSVSREKKESFPLTVTSAQKNPTAFYLCASMVSLAAANYGYTFGSGTRLTVV.

CDR3 sequence reads: CASSTSRYEQYF. CDR3 coding DNA: TGTGCCAGCAGTACCTCCCGGTACGAGCAGTACTTC. V and J are TRBV27 and TRBJ2-7, with unresolved D. V gave up 5 bases and J gave up 4 bases, with 9 bases separating them. In germline, CDR1 is MNHEY, CDR2 SMNVEV (reference sequence). The CDR3 extends over 12 amino acids.

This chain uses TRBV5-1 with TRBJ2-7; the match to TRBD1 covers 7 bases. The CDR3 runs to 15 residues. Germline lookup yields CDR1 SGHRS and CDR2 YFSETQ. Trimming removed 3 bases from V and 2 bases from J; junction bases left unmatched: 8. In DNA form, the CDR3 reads TGCGCCAGCAGCTGGGCCGGGACAGCACCCTACGAGCAGTACTTC. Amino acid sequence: CASSWAGTAPYEQYF.

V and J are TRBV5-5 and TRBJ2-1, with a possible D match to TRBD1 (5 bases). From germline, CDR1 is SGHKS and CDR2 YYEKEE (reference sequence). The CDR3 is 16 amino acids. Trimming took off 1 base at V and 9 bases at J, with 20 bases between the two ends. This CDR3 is CASSLYLGRDVGEQFF. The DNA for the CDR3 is TGTGCCAGCAGCTTGTACCTCGGCAGGGATGTAGGTGAGCAGTTCTTC.

CDR3 in amino acids: CASSPKGLAGFYEQYF. CDR3 nucleotide sequence: TGTGCCAGTAGTCCGAAGGGACTAGCGGGGTTCTACGAGCAGTACTTC. The chain employs TRBV19 and TRBJ2-7; TRBD2 matches 13 bases. With 5 bases clipped from V and 3 bases from J, the junction kept 7 bases outside the gene matches. The CDR3 length is 16 residues. CDR1 and CDR2 from the germline V gene are LNHDA and SQIVND (reference sequence).

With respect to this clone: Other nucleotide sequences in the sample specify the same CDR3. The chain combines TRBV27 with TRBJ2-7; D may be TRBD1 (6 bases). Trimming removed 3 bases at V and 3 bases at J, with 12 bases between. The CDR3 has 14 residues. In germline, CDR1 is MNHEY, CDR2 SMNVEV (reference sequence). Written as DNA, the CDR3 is TGTGCCAGCAGTTTGGGCAGGGGTAGCTACGAGCAGTACTTC. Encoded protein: CASSLGRGSYEQYF.

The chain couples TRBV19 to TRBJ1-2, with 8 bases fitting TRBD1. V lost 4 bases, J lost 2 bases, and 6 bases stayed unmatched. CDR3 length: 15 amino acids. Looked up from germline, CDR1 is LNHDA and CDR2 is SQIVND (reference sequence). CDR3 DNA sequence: TGTGCCAGTAGTACCCGGACAGGGCGAAACTATGGCTACACCTTC. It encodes CASSTRTGRNYGYTF.

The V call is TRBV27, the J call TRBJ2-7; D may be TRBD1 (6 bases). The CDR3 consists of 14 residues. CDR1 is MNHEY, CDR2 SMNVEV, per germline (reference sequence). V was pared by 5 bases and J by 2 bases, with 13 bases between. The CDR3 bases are TGTGCCAGCAGTCGCAGGGGACCAACCTACGAGCAGTACTTC. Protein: CASSRRGPTYEQYF.

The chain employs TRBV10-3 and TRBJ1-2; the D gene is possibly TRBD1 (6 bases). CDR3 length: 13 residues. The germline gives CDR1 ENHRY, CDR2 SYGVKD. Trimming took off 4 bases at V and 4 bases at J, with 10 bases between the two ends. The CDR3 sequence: CAISGTAPYGYTF. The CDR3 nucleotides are TGTGCCATCAGTGGGACAGCTCCCTATGGCTACACCTTC.

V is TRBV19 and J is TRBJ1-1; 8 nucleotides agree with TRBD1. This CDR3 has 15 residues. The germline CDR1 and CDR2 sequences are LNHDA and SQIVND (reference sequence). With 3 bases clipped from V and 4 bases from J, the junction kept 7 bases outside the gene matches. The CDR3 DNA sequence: TGTGCCAGTAGTATTCCAGGGGGCGCAGGCACTGAAGCTTTCTTT. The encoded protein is CASSIPGGAGTEAFF.

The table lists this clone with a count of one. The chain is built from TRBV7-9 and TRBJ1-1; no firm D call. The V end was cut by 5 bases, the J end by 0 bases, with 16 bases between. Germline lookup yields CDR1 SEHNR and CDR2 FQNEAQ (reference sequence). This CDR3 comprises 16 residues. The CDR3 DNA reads TGTGCCAGCAGCCCCCACTCGGGTCTGATGAACACTGAAGCTTTCTTT. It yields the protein CASSPHSGLMNTEAFF.

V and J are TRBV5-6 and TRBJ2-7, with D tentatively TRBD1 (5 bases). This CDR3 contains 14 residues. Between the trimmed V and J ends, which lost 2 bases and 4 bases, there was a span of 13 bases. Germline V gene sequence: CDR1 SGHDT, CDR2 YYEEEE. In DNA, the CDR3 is TGTGCCAGCAGCTTACGCCAGGGCTCATACGAGCAGTACTTC. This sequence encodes CASSLRQGSYEQYF.

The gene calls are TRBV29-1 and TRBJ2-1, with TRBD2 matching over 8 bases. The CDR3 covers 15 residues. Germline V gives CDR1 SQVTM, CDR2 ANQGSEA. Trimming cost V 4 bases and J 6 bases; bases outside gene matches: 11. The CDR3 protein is CSVAPGGTKSNEQFF. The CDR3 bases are TGCAGCGTTGCCCCGGGGGGGACAAAGTCCAATGAGCAGTTCTTC.

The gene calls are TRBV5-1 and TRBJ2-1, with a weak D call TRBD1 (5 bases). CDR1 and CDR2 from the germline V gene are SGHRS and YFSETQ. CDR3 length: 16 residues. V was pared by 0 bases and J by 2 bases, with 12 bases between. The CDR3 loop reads CASSLAGQPAYNEQFF. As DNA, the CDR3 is TGCGCCAGCAGCTTGGCAGGACAACCCGCCTACAATGAGCAGTTCTTC. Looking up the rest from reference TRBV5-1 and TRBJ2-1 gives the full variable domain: KAGVTQTPRYLIKTRGQQVTLSCSPISGHRSVSWYQQTPGQGLQFLFEYFSETQRNKGNFPGRFSGRQFSNSRSEMNVSTLELGDSALYLCASSLAGQPAYNEQFFGPGTRLTVL.

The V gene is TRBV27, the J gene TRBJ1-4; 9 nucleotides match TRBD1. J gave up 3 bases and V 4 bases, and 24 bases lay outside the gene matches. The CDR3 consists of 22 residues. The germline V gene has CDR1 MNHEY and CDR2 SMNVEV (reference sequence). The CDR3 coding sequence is TGTGCCAGCAGTTCTGAGTACCGGGACAGGGACGGGTGGAGGCGGTCTAATGAAAAACTGTTTTTT. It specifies CASSSEYRDRDGWRRSNEKLFF.

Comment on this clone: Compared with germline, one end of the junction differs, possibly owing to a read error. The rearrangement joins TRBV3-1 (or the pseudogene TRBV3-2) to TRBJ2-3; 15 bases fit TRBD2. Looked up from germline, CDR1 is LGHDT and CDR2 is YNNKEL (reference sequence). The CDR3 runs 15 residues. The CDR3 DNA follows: TGTGCCAGTAGCCGGACTAGCGGGGGGGCAGATACGCAGTATTTT. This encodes CASSRTSGGADTQYF.

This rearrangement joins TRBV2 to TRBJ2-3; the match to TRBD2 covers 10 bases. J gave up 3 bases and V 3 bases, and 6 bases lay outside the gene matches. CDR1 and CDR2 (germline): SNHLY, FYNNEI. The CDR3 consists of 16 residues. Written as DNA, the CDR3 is TGTGCCAGCAGTGATAAGCGGGGGGGCCGGACAGATACGCAGTATTTT. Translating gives CASSDKRGGRTDTQYF. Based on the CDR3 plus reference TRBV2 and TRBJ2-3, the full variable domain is EPEVTQTPSHQVTQMGQEVILRCVPISNHLYFYWYRQILGQKVEFLVSFYNNEISEKSEIFDDQFSVERPDGSNFTLKIRSTKLEDSAMYFCASSDKRGGRTDTQYFGPGTRLTVL.

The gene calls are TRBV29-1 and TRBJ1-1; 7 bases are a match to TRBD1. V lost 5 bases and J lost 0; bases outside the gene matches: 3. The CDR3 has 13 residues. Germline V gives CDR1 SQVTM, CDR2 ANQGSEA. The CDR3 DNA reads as TGCAGCGTTTCGGGACAGATGAACACTGAAGCTTTCTTT. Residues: CSVSGQMNTEAFF.

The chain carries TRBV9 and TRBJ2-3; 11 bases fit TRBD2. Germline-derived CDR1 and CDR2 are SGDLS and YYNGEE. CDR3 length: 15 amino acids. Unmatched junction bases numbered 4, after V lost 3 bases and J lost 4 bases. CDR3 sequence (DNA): TGTGCCAGCAGCGCACTAGCGGGGGTTGCAGATACGCAGTATTTT. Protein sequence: CASSALAGVADTQYF.

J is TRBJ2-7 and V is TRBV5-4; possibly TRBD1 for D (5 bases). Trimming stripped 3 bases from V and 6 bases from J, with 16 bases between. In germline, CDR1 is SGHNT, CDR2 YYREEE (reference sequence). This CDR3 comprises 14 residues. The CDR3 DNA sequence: TGTGCCAGCAGCTCAAGGAGACAGTCGGGCGAGCAGTACTTC. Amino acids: CASSSRRQSGEQYF.